One and the same sample provided the 12 T cell receptor beta chains below, sequenced in a study of blood T cell repertoires in COVID-19. Produced via immunoSEQ multiplex PCR; TCRdb's table is partial and in-frame only. The sample has a few hundred thousand clones, nearly 90% seen once; the top ten hold about 6%. Sequences were obtained from PBMCs or T cells enriched from blood (not recorded which). The receptors come from a woman aged 25 to 39 who had recovered from COVID-19.

The chain employs TRBV7-8 and TRBJ2-2; 10 bases are shared with TRBD2. V dropped 5 bases and J dropped 4; count of bases not matched to a gene: 4. The germline V gene has CDR1 SGHVS and CDR2 FQNEAQ. The CDR3 is 15 residues long. For the CDR3, the DNA is TGTGCCAGCAGCCAAGCGGGGGGGGCCACCGGGGAGCTGTTTTTT. Its protein product is CASSQAGGATGELFF.

This chain joins TRBV5-5 and TRBJ1-5; D is undetermined. This CDR3 region has 13 residues. Germline values: CDR1 SGHKS, CDR2 YYEKEE (reference sequence). Trimming removed 2 bases at V and 5 bases at J, with 8 bases between. The CDR3 is CASSFLGDQPQHF. The CDR3 region has the DNA TGTGCCAGCAGCTTTCTCGGGGATCAGCCCCAGCATTTT.

The chain uses TRBV19 and TRBJ1-1; 8 bases align to TRBD1. The V gene end was trimmed by 3 bases and the J gene end by 3 bases; junction bases not matched to a gene: 3. CDR1 is LNHDA, CDR2 SQIVND, per germline (reference sequence). This CDR3 spans 14 amino acids. Here the CDR3 reads CASSIRQGHTEAFF. The CDR3 DNA reads TGTGCCAGTAGTATCCGACAGGGGCACACTGAAGCTTTCTTT.

This chain uses TRBV5-1 with TRBJ2-3, with 8 bases lining up with TRBD1. The ends lost 0 bases at V and 4 bases at J; junction bases unmatched: 7. The CDR3 sequence is 16 residues long. The germline V gene encodes CDR1 SGHRS and CDR2 YFSETQ. The CDR3, as DNA: TGCGCCAGCAGCTTGGTCCCAGGACAGGGAGCAGATACGCAGTATTTT. Encoded protein: CASSLVPGQGADTQYF.

The genes are TRBV29-1 and TRBJ1-5, with D tentatively TRBD1 (6 bases). Germline V lookup: CDR1 SQVTM, CDR2 ANQGSEA. Trimming took 4 bases from V and 6 from J, leaving 13 bases between them. This CDR3 contains 13 residues. The CDR3 DNA reads TGCAGCGTTGGGGGGGGGCCAGGTCAGCCCCAGCATTTT. As protein: CSVGGGPGQPQHF.

The chain links TRBV5-8 to TRBJ1-2, with 7 positions matching TRBD1. Germline-derived CDR1 and CDR2 are SGHTS and YDEGEE. V shed 5 bases, J shed 8 bases, and the junction held 18 bases outside the gene matches. The CDR3 loop spans 16 amino acids. The CDR3 region is CASRHGQVSAVSGYTF. CDR3 sequence (DNA): TGTGCCAGCAGACATGGACAGGTATCCGCTGTGAGCGGCTACACCTTC.

The V and J genes are TRBV10-3 and TRBJ2-1, with D possibly TRBD1 on 5 matching bases. There are 14 residues in the CDR3. Trimming removed 7 bases from V and 1 base from J, with 11 bases in between. CDR1 is ENHRY, CDR2 SYGVKD, per germline. The CDR3 DNA reads TGTGCCATCAATGGGGCAGGGTCCTACAATGAGCAGTTCTTC. It codes for CAINGAGSYNEQFF.

This chain uses TRBV13 with TRBJ1-3; 8 bases are a match to TRBD1. Unmatched junction bases numbered 5, after V lost 2 bases and J lost 2 bases. The CDR3 sequence is 16 residues long. The germline gives CDR1 PRHDT, CDR2 FYEKMQ (reference sequence). This CDR3 is CASSLMGQETGNTIYF. DNA for the CDR3: TGTGCCAGCAGCTTAATGGGACAGGAAACTGGAAACACCATATATTTT.

This sequence joins TRBV5-1 and TRBJ2-7; D unclear. The CDR3 totals 14 residues. Trimming took 0 bases from V and 3 from J, leaving 10 bases between them. Germline loops: CDR1 SGHRS, CDR2 YFSETQ. The CDR3 sequence is CASSLAGQDYEQYF. In DNA form, the CDR3 reads TGCGCCAGCAGCTTGGCCGGCCAGGACTACGAGCAGTACTTC.

The genes are TRBV2 and TRBJ1-1, with D possibly being TRBD1 (6 bases). This CDR3 has 14 amino acids. V shed 4 bases and J shed 5 bases, with 14 bases lying between them. Per the germline V gene, CDR1 is SNHLY and CDR2 is FYNNEI. The CDR3, as DNA: TGTGCCAGCAGTGGAACAGGGCGGGTGACTGAAGCTTTCTTT. Its protein product is CASSGTGRVTEAFF.

The J gene is TRBJ1-2, the V gene TRBV5-4; D may be TRBD1 (6 bases). V lost 1 base, J lost 4 bases, and 14 bases lay in between. The germline gives CDR1 SGHNT, CDR2 YYREEE (reference sequence). This CDR3 comprises 15 residues. The CDR3 coding sequence is TGTGCCAGCAGCTTGTGGGGGGGGCCGGGCTATGGCTACACCTTC. As protein: CASSLWGGPGYGYTF.

This chain uses TRBV7-9 with TRBJ1-2; D call uncertain. This CDR3 contains 13 residues. Per germline, CDR1 SEHNR and CDR2 FQNEAQ (reference sequence). V was shortened by 5 bases and J by 8 bases, with 15 bases between the two germline ends. DNA of the CDR3: TGTGCCAGCAGCCGCGGGATCATGGGGGGCTACACCTTC. Its translation is CASSRGIMGGYTF.